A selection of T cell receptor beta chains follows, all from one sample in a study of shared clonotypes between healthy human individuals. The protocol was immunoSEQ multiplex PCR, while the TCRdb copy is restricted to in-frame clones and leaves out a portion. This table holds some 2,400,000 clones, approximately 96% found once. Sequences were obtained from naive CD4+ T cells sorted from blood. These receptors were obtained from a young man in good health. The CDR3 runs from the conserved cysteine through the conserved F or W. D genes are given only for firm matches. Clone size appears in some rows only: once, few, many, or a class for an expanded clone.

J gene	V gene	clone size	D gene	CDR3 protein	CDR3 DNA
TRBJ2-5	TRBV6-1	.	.	CASANVETQYF	TGTGCCAGCGCTAATGTGGAGACCCAGTACTTC
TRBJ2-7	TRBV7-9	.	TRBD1	CASSLGDRGSHYEQYF	TGTGCCAGCAGCTTAGGCGACAGGGGAAGCCACTACGAGCAGTACTTC
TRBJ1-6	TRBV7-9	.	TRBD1	CASSQMTGDSPLHF	TGTGCCAGCAGCCAAATGACAGGGGATTCACCCCTCCACTTT
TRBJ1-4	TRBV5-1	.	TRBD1	CASSRTGGNEKLFF	TGCGCCAGCAGTCGGACAGGAGGAAATGAAAAACTGTTTTTT
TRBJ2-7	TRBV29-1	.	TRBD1	CSVEVQGESEQYF	TGCAGCGTTGAGGTACAGGGGGAGTCCGAGCAGTACTTC
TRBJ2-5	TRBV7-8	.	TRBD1	CASSLADRGARETQYF	TGTGCCAGCAGCTTAGCGGACAGGGGCGCCAGGGAGACCCAGTACTTC
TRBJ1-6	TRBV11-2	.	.	CASSPTPGRNNSPLHF	TGTGCCAGCAGCCCCACCCCGGGCAGAAATAATTCACCCCTCCACTTT
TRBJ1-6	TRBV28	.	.	CAHGGQANNSPLHF	TGTGCGCATGGGGGTCAGGCGAATAATTCACCCCTCCACTTT
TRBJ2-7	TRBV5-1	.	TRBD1	CASSLDTGGSYEQYF	TGCGCCAGCAGCTTGGATACAGGGGGCTCCTACGAGCAGTACTTC
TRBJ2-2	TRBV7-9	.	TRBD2	CASSPGASGMSGELFF	TGTGCCAGCAGCCCCGGGGCTAGCGGGATGTCCGGGGAGCTGTTTTTT
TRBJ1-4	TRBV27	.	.	CASKGEWGNEKLFF	TGTGCCAGCAAAGGAGAATGGGGTAATGAAAAACTGTTTTTT
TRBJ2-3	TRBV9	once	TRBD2	CASSPRPGLASNTQYF	TGTGCCAGCAGCCCAAGACCGGGACTAGCTTCAAATACGCAGTATTTT
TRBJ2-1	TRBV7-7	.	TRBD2	CASSLDRGGEQFF	TGTGCTAGCAGCTTAGACCGGGGGGGTGAGCAGTTCTTC
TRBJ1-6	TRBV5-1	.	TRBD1	CASSLAPGTVNSPLHF	TGCGCCAGCAGCTTGGCCCCCGGGACAGTAAATTCACCCCTCCACTTT
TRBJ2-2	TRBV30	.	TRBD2	CAWSKAGVTGELFF	TGTGCCTGGAGTAAGGCGGGAGTCACCGGGGAGCTGTTTTTT
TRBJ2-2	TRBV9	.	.	CASSPRTATGELFF	TGTGCCAGCAGCCCACGGACAGCCACCGGGGAGCTGTTTTTT
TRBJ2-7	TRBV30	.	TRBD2	CAWSPSLRLAGGYNPYEQYF	TGTGCCTGGAGTCCCAGTTTGAGACTAGCGGGAGGCTATAATCCCTACGAGCAGTACTTC
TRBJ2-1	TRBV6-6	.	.	CASRRGEGLKNEQFF	TGTGCCAGCAGGAGGGGGGAAGGGTTGAAGAATGAGCAGTTCTTC
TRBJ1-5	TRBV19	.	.	CASGGGSNQPQHF	TGTGCCAGCGGGGGTGGGAGCAATCAGCCCCAGCATTTT
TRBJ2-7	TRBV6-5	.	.	CASSLKAGYEQYF	TGTGCCAGCAGTTTAAAGGCAGGATACGAGCAGTACTTC
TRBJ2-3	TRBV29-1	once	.	CSVEEGTDTQYF	TGCAGCGTTGAAGAGGGCACAGATACGCAGTATTTT
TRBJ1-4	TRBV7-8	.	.	CASSFTGRANEKLFF	TGTGCCAGCAGCTTTACGGGCAGGGCTAATGAAAAACTGTTTTTT
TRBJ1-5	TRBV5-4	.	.	CASSLDKNQPQHF	TGTGCCAGCAGCTTGGACAAAAATCAGCCCCAGCATTTT
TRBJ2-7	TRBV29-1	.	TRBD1	CSVGQGAYEQYF	TGCAGCGTTGGACAGGGGGCATACGAGCAGTACTTC
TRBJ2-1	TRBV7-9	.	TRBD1	CASTELQGANNEQFF	TGTGCCAGCACCGAATTACAGGGGGCTAATAATGAGCAGTTCTTC
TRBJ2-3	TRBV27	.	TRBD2	CASMGLAGGKPTDTQYF	TGTGCCAGCATGGGACTAGCGGGAGGTAAACCCACAGATACGCAGTATTTT
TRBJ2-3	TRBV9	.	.	CASSGPNTDTQYF	TGTGCCAGCAGCGGGCCGAACACGGATACGCAGTATTTT
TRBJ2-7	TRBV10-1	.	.	CASIQDGPSYEQYF	TGCGCCAGCATCCAGGACGGGCCCTCCTACGAGCAGTACTTC
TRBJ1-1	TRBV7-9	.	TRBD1	CASSTQGAGSTEAFF	TGTGCCAGCAGCACGCAGGGGGCAGGTAGCACTGAAGCTTTCTTT
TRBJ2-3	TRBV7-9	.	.	CASSSPGRASTDTQYF	TGTGCCAGCAGCTCGCCGGGAAGGGCTAGCACAGATACGCAGTATTTT
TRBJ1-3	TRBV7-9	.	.	CASSLSGNENTIYF	TGTGCCAGCAGCTTATCAGGGAATGAAAACACCATATATTTT
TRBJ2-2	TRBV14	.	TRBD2	CASSTWTSANTGELFF	TGTGCCAGCAGCACCTGGACTAGCGCGAACACCGGGGAGCTGTTTTTT
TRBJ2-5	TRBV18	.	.	CASSLSLGQHETQYF	TGTGCCAGCTCACTATCTTTGGGCCAGCACGAGACCCAGTACTTC
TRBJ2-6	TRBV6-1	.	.	CASRKGPGANVLTF	TGTGCCAGCAGGAAGGGCCCTGGGGCCAACGTCCTGACTTTC
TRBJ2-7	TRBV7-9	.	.	CASSSRDPPGQYF	TGTGCCAGCAGCTCAAGGGACCCGCCGGGGCAGTACTTC
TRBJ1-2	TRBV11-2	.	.	CASSLASIPGYTF	TGTGCCAGCAGCTTAGCCAGCATACCCGGCTACACCTTC
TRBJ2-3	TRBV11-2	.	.	CASSLNGRASTDTQYF	TGTGCCAGCAGCCTAAATGGGCGGGCCAGCACAGATACGCAGTATTTT
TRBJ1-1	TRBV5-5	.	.	CASRRGGLANTEAFF	TGTGCCAGCAGAAGAGGGGGGCTGGCGAACACTGAAGCTTTCTTT
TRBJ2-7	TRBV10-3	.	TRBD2	CAISESSGGPYEQYF	TGTGCCATCAGTGAGTCGTCGGGAGGGCCCTACGAGCAGTACTTC
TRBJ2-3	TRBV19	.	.	CASRGARRDADTQYF	TGTGCCAGTAGGGGGGCCCGCCGGGACGCAGATACGCAGTATTTT
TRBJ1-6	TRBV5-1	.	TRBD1	CASSLLGTENSPLHF	TGCGCCAGCAGCTTGCTGGGGACAGAGAATTCACCCCTCCACTTT
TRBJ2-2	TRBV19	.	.	CASSISLDITGELFF	TGTGCCAGTAGTATATCCCTGGACATCACCGGGGAGCTGTTTTTT
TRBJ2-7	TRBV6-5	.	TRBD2	CASSSLPGGGGQYF	TGTGCCAGCAGCTCTCTCCCTGGCGGGGGGGGGCAGTACTTC
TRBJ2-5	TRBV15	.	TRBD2	CATSRDKASGGETQYF	TGTGCCACCAGCAGAGATAAGGCTAGCGGGGGAGAGACCCAGTACTTC
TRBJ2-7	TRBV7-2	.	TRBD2	CASSLVLAGAAYEQYF	TGTGCCAGCAGCTTAGTACTAGCGGGAGCAGCCTACGAGCAGTACTTC
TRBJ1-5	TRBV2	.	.	CASSDNRQGFQPQHF	TGTGCCAGCAGTGATAACCGCCAGGGTTTTCAGCCCCAGCATTTT
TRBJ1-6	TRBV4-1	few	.	CASSQDTPHHSPLHF	TGCGCCAGCAGCCAAGATACCCCACATCATTCACCCCTCCACTTT
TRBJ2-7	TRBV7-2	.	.	CASSLNYNYEQYF	TGTGCCAGCAGCTTAAACTACAACTACGAGCAGTACTTC
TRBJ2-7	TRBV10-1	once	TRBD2	CASSEGSGNSYEQYF	TGCGCCAGCAGTGAAGGTAGCGGGAACTCCTACGAGCAGTACTTC
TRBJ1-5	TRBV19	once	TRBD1	CASSIGTGHQPQHF	TGTGCCAGTAGTATCGGGACAGGGCACCAGCCCCAGCATTTT